This is a list of T cell receptor beta chains from one sample in a study of shared clonotypes between healthy human individuals. Here immunoSEQ multiplex PCR was the method, and the copy in TCRdb shows in-frame clones only, minus some. The sample has 2 million to 2.5 million clones, about 95% seen once; the top ten hold 0.85% to 1.3%. Sequencing was done on a sample of naive CD8+ T cells sorted from blood. These receptors came from a young man in good health. Each CDR3 is given with its conserved first and last residue.

>TRBV27|15
CASSLYGSATDTQYF
>TRBV28|14
CASSFEGAGETQYF
>TRBV6-6|15
CASSYSAATNEKLFF
>TRBV10-2|15
CASSETGGWSETQYF
>TRBV5-4|13
CASSRQGGTEAFF
>TRBV5-5|12
CASSLGPTEQYF
>TRBV13|13
CASSLGDSYEQYF
>TRBV9|13
CASSPDVSTTQYF
>TRBV29-1|15
CSADETGSSTDTQYF
>TRBV13|16
CASSLQSGGFQETQYF
>TRBV30|16
CAWRSGLAGGRDTQYF
>TRBV4-3|15
CASSPSHRDTDTQYF
>TRBV5-1|15
CASSWNGEHNYGYTF
>TRBV5-1|13
CASSGGPGYGYTF
>TRBV7-9|15
CASSLPVGYIREQYF
>TRBV7-9|15
CASSFLRGGPGELFF
>TRBV27|17
CASRSGLAGGVEETQYF
>TRBV7-9|12
CASTGADTEAFF
>TRBV30|11
CAWNHGGAGYF
>TRBV18|18
CASSPSRGTVSSNQPQHF
>TRBV27|14
CASSLSVYQETQYF
>TRBV30|13
CASQGTGDETQYF
>TRBV7-9|14
CASSTTDSNQPQHF
>TRBV6-1|15
CASSDWQANTGELFF
>TRBV19|13
CASSIAKGTEAFF
>TRBV9|14
CASSVDSLNTEAFF
>TRBV7-5|18
CARSLPSTSGNGNNEQFF
>TRBV28|14
CASSRRGGNQPQHF
>TRBV6-5|15
CASPWGASGAYEQYF
>TRBV11-3|15
CASSLGSGTPYEQYF
>TRBV4-1|15
CASSQNDKGSYEQYF
>TRBV7-9|16
CASSPWTVVRQETQYF
>TRBV5-1|13
CASSSSGHNEQFF
>TRBV27|16
CASSPTRKSGANVLTF
>TRBV7-3|16
CASSFLTGAKTGELFF
>TRBV27|15
CASSLTLGGKETQYF
>TRBV5-1|14
CASSSWSGKDEQYF
>TRBV5-1|12
CASSFSYNEQFF
>TRBV6-1|14
CASSLSGSQDEQFF
>TRBV9|14
CASSPGTAGYEQYF
>TRBV10-3|12
CAISENGYEQYF
>TRBV10-1|13
CASSDRRTDTQYF